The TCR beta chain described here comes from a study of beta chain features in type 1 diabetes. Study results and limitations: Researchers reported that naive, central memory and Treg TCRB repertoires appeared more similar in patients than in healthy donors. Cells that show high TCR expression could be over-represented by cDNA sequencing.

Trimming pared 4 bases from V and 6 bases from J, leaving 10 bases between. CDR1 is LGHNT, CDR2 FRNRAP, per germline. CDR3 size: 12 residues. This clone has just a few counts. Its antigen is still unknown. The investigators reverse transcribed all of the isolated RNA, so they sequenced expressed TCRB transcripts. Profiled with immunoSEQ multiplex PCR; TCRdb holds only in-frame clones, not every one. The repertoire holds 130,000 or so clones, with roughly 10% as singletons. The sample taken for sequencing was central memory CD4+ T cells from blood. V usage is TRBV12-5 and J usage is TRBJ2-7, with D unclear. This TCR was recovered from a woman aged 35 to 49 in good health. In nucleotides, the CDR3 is TGTGCTAGTGGTTCGAGACAAGGCGAGCAGTACTTC. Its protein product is CASGSRQGEQYF. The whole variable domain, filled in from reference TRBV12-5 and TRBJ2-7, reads DARVTQTPRHKVTEMGQEVTMRCQPILGHNTVFWYRQTMMQGLELLAYFRNRAPLDDSGMPKDRFSAEMPDATLATLKIQPSEPRDSAVYFCASGSRQGEQYFGPGTRLTVT.